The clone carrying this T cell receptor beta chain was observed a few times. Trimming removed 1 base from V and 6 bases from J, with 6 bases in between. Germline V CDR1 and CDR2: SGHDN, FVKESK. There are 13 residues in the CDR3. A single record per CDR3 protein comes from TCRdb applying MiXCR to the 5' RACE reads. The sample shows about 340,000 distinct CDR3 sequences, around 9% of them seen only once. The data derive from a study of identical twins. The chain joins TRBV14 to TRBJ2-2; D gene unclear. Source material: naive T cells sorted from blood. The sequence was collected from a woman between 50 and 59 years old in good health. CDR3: CASSQVVAGELFF. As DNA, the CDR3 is TGTGCCAGCAGCCAAGTGGTGGCCGGGGAGCTGTTTTTT.